The 4 T cell receptor beta chains reported below all come from one sample, sequenced in a study of CD8+CD57+ T cells in acquired aplastic anemia. Genomic DNA served as template for TCR beta VDJ and CDR3 profiling. Using its own MiXCR run on the reads, TCRdb lists one record per CDR3 protein. The data hold around 170,000 distinct CDR3 sequences, with 63% observed a single time. Sequenced input: sorted CD4+, CD8+, or CD8+CD57+ T cells (not recorded which) from PBMCs. Every receptor here comes from a human donor in good health.

In this sample, this clonotype turned up many times. This sequence joins TRBV7-2 and TRBJ1-2; D unresolved. V shed 6 bases and J shed 8 bases, with 13 bases lying between them. Germline CDR1 is SGHTA and CDR2 is FQGNSA. This CDR3 is 12 amino acids long. The CDR3 bases are TGTGCCAGCAGAGCGGGCGGCGAAGGCTACACCTTC. It yields the protein CASRAGGEGYTF.

The chain carries TRBV14 and TRBJ2-7, with TRBD2 matching 7 bases. The CDR3 has 13 amino acids. The germline gives CDR1 SGHDN, CDR2 FVKESK. V lost 2 bases and J lost 6; bases outside the gene matches: 4. CDR3 loop: CASSQSRLAEQYF. The CDR3 DNA follows: TGTGCCAGCAGCCAATCCCGACTAGCCGAGCAGTACTTC.

Worth noting for this clonotype: Because it lacks the conserved phenylalanine or tryptophan at the end, this CDR3 is likely a read error. No DNA is shown, since the ends of the CDR3 on it are uncertain; the CDR3 is the one TCRdb lists. V gene TRBV2 combines with J gene TRBJ2-5; TRBD2 is the table's D call and was not checked against the DNA. The CDR3 adds up to 15 amino acids, both ends counted. CDR1 and CDR2 from the germline V gene are SNHLY and FYNNEI. CDR3 residues: CASSLAAGLAGESYS.

V usage is TRBV12-3 or TRBV12-4 and J usage is TRBJ2-5; D may be TRBD1 (6 bases). Trimming cost V 6 bases and J 4 bases, with 12 bases left between them. This CDR3 has 13 residues. CDR3 residues: CASRIQGAETQYF. The CDR3 DNA follows: TGTGCCAGCAGGATACAGGGAGCAGAGACCCAGTACTTC.